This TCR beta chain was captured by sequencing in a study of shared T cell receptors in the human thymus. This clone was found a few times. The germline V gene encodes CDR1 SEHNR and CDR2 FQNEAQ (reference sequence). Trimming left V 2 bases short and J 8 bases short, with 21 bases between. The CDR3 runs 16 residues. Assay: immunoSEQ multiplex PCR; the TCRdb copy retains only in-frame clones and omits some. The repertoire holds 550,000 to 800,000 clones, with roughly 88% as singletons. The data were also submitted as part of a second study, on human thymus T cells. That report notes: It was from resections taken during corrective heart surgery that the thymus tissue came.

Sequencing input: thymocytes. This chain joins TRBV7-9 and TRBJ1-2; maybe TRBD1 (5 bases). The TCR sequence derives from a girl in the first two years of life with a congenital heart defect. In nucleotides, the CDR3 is TGTGCCAGCAGCTTATTACAAAAGATAGGGGAGGGGGGCTACACCTTC. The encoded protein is CASSLLQKIGEGGYTF.